This TCR beta chain was retrieved from a study of shared T cell receptors in the human thymus. The CDR3 covers 13 residues. Between the trimmed V and J ends, which lost 6 bases and 3 bases, there was a span of 11 bases. CDR1 is MNHNY, CDR2 SVGAGI, per germline (reference sequence). The table came from immunoSEQ multiplex PCR; TCRdb's copy has only in-frame clones and leaves some out. Here the sample spans almost 550,000 clones, 78% being singletons. Separately, the same data were catalogued under a study of human thymus T cells. That source notes: Related reports documented highly overlapping thymic repertoires among unrelated individuals.

The clonotype originates from a boy under two years old with a congenital heart defect. V gene TRBV6-6 combines with J gene TRBJ1-2, with a weak D call TRBD1 (5 bases). The sequenced sample consisted of thymocytes. In DNA form, the CDR3 reads TGTGCCAGCAGCCCGGGACTTCACTATGGCTACACCTTC. Its protein product is CASSPGLHYGYTF.